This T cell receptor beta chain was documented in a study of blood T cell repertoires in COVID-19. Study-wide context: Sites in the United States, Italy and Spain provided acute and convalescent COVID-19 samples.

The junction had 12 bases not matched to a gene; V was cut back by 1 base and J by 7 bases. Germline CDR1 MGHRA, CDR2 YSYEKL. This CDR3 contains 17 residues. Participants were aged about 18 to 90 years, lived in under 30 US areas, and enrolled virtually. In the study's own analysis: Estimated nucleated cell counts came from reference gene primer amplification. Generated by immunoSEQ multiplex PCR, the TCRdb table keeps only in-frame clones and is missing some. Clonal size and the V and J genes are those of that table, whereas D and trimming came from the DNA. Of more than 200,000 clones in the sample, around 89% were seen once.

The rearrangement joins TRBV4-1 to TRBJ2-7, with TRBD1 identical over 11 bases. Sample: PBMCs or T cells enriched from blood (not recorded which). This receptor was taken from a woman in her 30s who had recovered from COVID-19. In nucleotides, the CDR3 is TGCGCCAGCAGCCAAGCCCTCGGGTGGGACAGGGGGTATGAGCAGTACTTC. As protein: CASSQALGWDRGYEQYF.